Listed here are 7 T cell receptor beta chains from one sample, sequenced in a study of T-cell reconstitution after alpha-beta-depleted transplantation in children. For TCRbeta, the library was prepared with unique molecular identifiers. TCRdb called the PCR reads again in MiXCR, with one record for every CDR3 protein. This sample carries over 150,000 distinct CDR3 sequences, 14% to 15% of them seen once, and the ten largest clones take approximately 13%. The material sequenced was PBMCs from the stem cell graft donor, taken from the stem cell graft. All receptors come from a human donor who donated a stem cell graft to a child with acute lymphoblastic leukemia.

This clonotype was seen many times. This sequence joins TRBV5-1 and TRBJ2-2, with D unresolved. CDR1 SGHRS and CDR2 YFSETQ come from the germline V gene. Trimming took 7 bases from V and 0 from J, leaving 13 bases between them. This CDR3 contains 15 residues. The CDR3: CASRAAPTNTGELFF. The CDR3 coding sequence is TGCGCCAGCCGGGCAGCCCCGACGAACACCGGGGAGCTGTTTTTT.

This clonotype appeared many times. The chain couples TRBV29-1 to TRBJ1-4; D gene unclear. The V and J ends lost 4 bases and 7 bases respectively, with 7 bases between them. CDR1 and CDR2 (germline): SQVTM, ANQGSEA. The CDR3 totals 11 residues. In DNA form, the CDR3 reads TGCAGCGTTGTTCGCAGTGAAAAACTGTTTTTT. Translation: CSVVRSEKLFF.

This clonotype has a count of ten or more. This sequence joins TRBV20-1 and TRBJ2-7; D is unclear. This CDR3 contains 11 residues. Trimming removed 6 bases from V and 2 bases from J, with 8 bases in between. In germline, CDR1 is DFQATT, CDR2 SNEGSKA (reference sequence). CDR3 loop: CSAQKTYEQYF. The CDR3 DNA follows: TGCAGTGCCCAGAAAACCTACGAGCAGTACTTC.

At least ten counts were recorded for this clonotype. V and J are TRBV7-9 and TRBJ1-1; D is uncertain. Trimming took off 6 bases at V and 4 bases at J, with 12 bases between the two ends. The CDR3 runs 13 residues. Germline-derived CDR1 and CDR2 are SEHNR and FQNEAQ (reference sequence). In DNA form, the CDR3 reads TGTGCCAGCAGATCCACCCGGAGCACTGAAGCTTTCTTT. It encodes CASRSTRSTEAFF. The variable domain in full, completed from reference TRBV7-9 and TRBJ1-1, reads DTGVSQNPRHKITKRGQNVTFRCDPISEHNRLYWYRQTLGQGPEFLTYFQNEAQLEKSRLLSDRFSAERPKGSFSTLEIQRTEQGDSAMYLCASRSTRSTEAFFGQGTRLTVV.

This clonotype has at least ten counts. The V and J genes are TRBV11-2 and TRBJ2-7; unclear D gene. This CDR3 has 13 residues. Looked up from germline, CDR1 is SGHAT and CDR2 is FQNNGV. Trimming took 1 base from V and 4 from J, leaving 8 bases between them. The CDR3 sequence: CASSLGPGYEQYF. Here the CDR3 DNA reads TGTGCCAGCAGCTTAGGTCCGGGTTACGAGCAGTACTTC.

This clonotype turned up a few times. The chain is built from TRBV7-2 and TRBJ2-1; TRBD2 aligns across 7 bases. Germline-derived CDR1 and CDR2 are SGHTA and FQGNSA. This CDR3 region has 16 residues. The V segment lost 3 bases and the J segment 9 bases; nucleotides outside the gene matches: 14. CDR3 DNA: TGTGCCAGCAGCTTCGACTCTGGGCGGGAGACGGGTGAGCAGTTCTTC. As protein: CASSFDSGRETGEQFF.

This clonotype showed up many times. The chain uses TRBV12-3 or TRBV12-4 and TRBJ2-3, with 10 nucleotides matching TRBD2. V lost 5 bases, J lost 2 bases, and 10 bases stayed unmatched. CDR3 size: 17 residues. CDR3 residues: CASSPAGTSEYTDTQYF. DNA of the CDR3: TGTGCCAGCAGTCCCGCCGGGACTAGCGAGTACACAGATACGCAGTATTTT.